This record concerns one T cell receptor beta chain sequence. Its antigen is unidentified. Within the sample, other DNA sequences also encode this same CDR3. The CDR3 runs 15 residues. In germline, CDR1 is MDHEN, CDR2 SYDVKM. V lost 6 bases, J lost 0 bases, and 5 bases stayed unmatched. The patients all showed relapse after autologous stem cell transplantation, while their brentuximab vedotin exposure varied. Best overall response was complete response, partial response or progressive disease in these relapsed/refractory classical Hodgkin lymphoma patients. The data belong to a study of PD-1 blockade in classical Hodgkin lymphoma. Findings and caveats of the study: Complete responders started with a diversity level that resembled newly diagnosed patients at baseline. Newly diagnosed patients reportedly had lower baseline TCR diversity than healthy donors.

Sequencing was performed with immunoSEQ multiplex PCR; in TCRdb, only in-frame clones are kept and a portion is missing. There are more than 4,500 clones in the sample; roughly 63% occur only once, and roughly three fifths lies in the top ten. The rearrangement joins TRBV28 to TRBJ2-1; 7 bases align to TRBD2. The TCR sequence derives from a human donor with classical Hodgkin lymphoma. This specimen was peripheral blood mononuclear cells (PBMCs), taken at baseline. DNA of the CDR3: TGTGCCAGCAGCTCGGGGGGTAGCTCCTACAATGAGCAGTTCTTC. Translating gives CASSSGGSSYNEQFF.